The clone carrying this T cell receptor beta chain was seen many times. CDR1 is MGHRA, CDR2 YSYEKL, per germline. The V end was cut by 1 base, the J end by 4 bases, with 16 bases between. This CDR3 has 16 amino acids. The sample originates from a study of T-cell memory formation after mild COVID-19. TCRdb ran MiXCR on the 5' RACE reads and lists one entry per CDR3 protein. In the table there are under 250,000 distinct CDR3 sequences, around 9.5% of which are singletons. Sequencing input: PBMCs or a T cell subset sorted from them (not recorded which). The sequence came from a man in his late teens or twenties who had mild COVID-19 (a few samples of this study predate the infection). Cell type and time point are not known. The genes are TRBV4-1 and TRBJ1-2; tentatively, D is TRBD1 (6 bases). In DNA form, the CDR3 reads TGCGCCAGCAGCCAAGGACGGGCAGGGGATACCTATGGCTACACCTTC. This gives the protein CASSQGRAGDTYGYTF.